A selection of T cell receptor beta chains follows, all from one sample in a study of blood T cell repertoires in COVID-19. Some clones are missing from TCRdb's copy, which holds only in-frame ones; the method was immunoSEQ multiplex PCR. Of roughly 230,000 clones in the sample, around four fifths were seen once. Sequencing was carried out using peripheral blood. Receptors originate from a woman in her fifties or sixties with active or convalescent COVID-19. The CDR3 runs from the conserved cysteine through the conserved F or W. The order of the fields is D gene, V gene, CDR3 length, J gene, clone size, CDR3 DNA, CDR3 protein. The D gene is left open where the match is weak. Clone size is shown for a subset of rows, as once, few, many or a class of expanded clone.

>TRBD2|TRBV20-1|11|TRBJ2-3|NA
TGCAGTGCCACCGGGGGGGATACGCAGTATTTT
CSATGGDTQYF
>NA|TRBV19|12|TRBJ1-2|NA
TGTGCCAGTAGGGGGCTTCACTATGGCTACACCTTC
CASRGLHYGYTF
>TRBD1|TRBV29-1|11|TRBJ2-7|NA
TGCAGCGTTCAGACAGGGGACGAGCAGTACTTC
CSVQTGDEQYF
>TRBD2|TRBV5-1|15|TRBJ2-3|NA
TGCGCCAGTTACGATAGCGGGGGTAGCACAGATACGCAGTATTTT
CASYDSGGSTDTQYF
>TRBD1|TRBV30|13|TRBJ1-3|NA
TGTGCCTGGGACAGGGCTGCTGGAAACACCATATATTTT
CAWDRAAGNTIYF
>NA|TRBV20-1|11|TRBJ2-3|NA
TGCAGTGCGGACATCACAGATACGCAGTATTTT
CSADITDTQYF
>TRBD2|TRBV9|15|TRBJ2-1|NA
TGTGCCAGCAGCGACCGGGAGGGCCTCTACAATGAGCAGTTCTTC
CASSDREGLYNEQFF
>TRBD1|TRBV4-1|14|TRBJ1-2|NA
TGCGCCAGCAGCCCCACAGGGGATGGCTATGGCTACACCTTC
CASSPTGDGYGYTF
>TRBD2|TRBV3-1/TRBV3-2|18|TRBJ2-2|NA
TGTGCCAGCAGCCCGACCTATAGCGGGGGGGCCGACACCGGGGAGCTGTTTTTT
CASSPTYSGGADTGELFF
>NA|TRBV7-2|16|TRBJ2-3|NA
TGTGCCAGCAGCTTACAAGCAGGAGGGAGCACAGATACGCAGTATTTT
CASSLQAGGSTDTQYF
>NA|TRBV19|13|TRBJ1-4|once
TGTGCCAGTGAGGGCTCTGTTAATGAAAAACTGTTTTTT
CASEGSVNEKLFF
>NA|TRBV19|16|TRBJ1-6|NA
TGTGCCAGTAGTGACCACCGGGGGGCCTCGTATTCACCCCTCCACTTT
CASSDHRGASYSPLHF
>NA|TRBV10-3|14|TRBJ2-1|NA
TGTGCCATCAATCAACATTGGGGAGTTAATGAGCAGTTCTTC
CAINQHWGVNEQFF
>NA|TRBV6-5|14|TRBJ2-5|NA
TGTGCCAGCAACCCAAACAGGCGGCAAGAGACCCAGTACTTC
CASNPNRRQETQYF
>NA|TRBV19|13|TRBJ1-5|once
TGTGCCAGTAGTACAGGGTTCAATCAGCCCCAGCATTTT
CASSTGFNQPQHF
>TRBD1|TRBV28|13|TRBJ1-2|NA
TGTGCCAGCAGTTTTACAGGGGCGAATGGCTACACCTTC
CASSFTGANGYTF
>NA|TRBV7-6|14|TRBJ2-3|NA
TGTGCCAGCAGCTTTGGGAGTTCGACAGATACGCAGTATTTT
CASSFGSSTDTQYF
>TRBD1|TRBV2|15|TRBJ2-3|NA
TGTGCCAGCAGTGTTGACAGGGGGCGATCAGATACGCAGTATTTT
CASSVDRGRSDTQYF
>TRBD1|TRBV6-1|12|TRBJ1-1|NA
TGTGCCAGCAGTGAGACGACAGGGCCCGCTTTCTTT
CASSETTGPAFF
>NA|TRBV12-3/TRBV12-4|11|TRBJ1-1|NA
TGTGCCAGCAGTTTCTATGAGGAAGCTTTCTTT
CASSFYEEAFF
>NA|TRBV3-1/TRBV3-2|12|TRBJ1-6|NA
TGTGCCAGCAGCCAAGCCAGAACACCCCTCCACTTT
CASSQARTPLHF
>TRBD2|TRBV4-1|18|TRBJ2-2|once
TGCGCCAGCAGCCAAGATCAGGCGGGAACTAGCGGCACCGGGGAGCTGTTTTTT
CASSQDQAGTSGTGELFF
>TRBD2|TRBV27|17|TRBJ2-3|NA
TGTGCCAGCAGGACACAACTAGCGGGGGGCCTCCCGGATACGCAGTATTTT
CASRTQLAGGLPDTQYF
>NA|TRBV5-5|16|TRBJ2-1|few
TGTGCCAGCAGCTTGCTCAGGGGGGCCTCGGTCAATGAGCAGTTCTTC
CASSLLRGASVNEQFF
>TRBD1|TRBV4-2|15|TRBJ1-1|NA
TGTGCCAGCAGCCAGGCCGACAGGGATGGGGCTGAAGCTTTCTTT
CASSQADRDGAEAFF
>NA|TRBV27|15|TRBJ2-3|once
TGTGCCAGCAGTTTGACAGGACAGCCCGCGGATACGCAGTATTTT
CASSLTGQPADTQYF
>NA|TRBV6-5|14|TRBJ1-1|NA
TGTGCCAGCAGGACACCCCAGGCGAACACTGAAGCTTTCTTT
CASRTPQANTEAFF
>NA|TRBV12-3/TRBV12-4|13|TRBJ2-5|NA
TGTGCCAGCAGTTTAGCGTTAAGGGAGGCCCAGTACTTC
CASSLALREAQYF
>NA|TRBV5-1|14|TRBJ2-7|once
TGCGCCAGCAGCTTGGACAATCCCGCCTACGAGCAGTACTTC
CASSLDNPAYEQYF
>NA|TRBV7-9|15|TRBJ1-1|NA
TGTGCCAGCAGCTCCAGCGGGCCTTTGAACACTGAAGCTTTCTTT
CASSSSGPLNTEAFF
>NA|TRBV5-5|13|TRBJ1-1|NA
TGTGCCAGCAGCTTCGGGATGAACACTGAAGCTTTCTTT
CASSFGMNTEAFF
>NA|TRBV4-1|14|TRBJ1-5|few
TGCGCCAGCAGCCAAGTCCAGGGTATCCAGCCCCAGCATTTT
CASSQVQGIQPQHF